One and the same sample provided the 23 T cell receptor beta chains below, sequenced in a study of CD8 T cells in Susac syndrome. The RNA input was roughly 0.45 to 1 ug, and it was reverse transcribed with random hexamers. TCRdb itself ran the immunoSEQ multiplex PCR reads through MiXCR, one entry per CDR3 protein. The sample holds about 130,000 distinct CDR3 sequences, approximately 96% seen once. Input material: CD8+ T cells from PBMCs. The receptors were sampled from a human donor with Susac syndrome.

CDR3 DNA sequence: TGTGCCAGCAGGCCGAGGGGTAATGAGCAGTTCTTC. Its translation: CASRPRGNEQFF. J is TRBJ2-1 and V is TRBV2; D is possibly TRBD1 or TRBD2 (5 bases each). This CDR3 is 12 amino acids long. Germline assignment: CDR1 SNHLY and CDR2 FYNNEI. Trimming stripped 6 bases from V and 7 bases from J, with 10 bases between.

This chain uses TRBV20-1 with TRBJ2-7; 7 bases map to TRBD2. Looked up from germline, CDR1 is DFQATT and CDR2 is SNEGSKA (reference sequence). V shed 3 bases and J 7 bases; nucleotides not matched to a gene: 15. The CDR3 covers 15 residues. The CDR3 nucleotides are TGCAGTGCTAGTTCCGCGGGAGTGGAAAGGAGGGAGCAGTACTTC. This sequence encodes CSASSAGVERREQYF.

The chain carries TRBV27 and TRBJ2-7, with D perhaps being TRBD1 or TRBD2 (5 bases each). Trimming left V 4 bases short and J 2 bases short, with 12 bases between. The CDR3 is made up of 14 amino acids. Germline V CDR1 and CDR2: MNHEY, SMNVEV (reference sequence). This CDR3 is CASSYVTGPYEQYF. The CDR3 DNA reads as TGTGCCAGCAGTTACGTAACGGGGCCCTACGAGCAGTACTTC.

The chain combines TRBV6-1 with TRBJ2-3, with TRBD2 identical over 7 bases. Germline V gives CDR1 MNHNS, CDR2 SASEGT. V lost 7 bases, J lost 0 bases, and 13 bases stayed unmatched. The CDR3 covers 17 residues. The CDR3 DNA sequence: TGTGCCAGCACCCCCCATCTCCCTAGCGGAAGCACAGATACGCAGTATTTT. This gives the protein CASTPHLPSGSTDTQYF.

This clonotype was picked up one time. This sequence joins TRBV28 and TRBJ2-4; 7 nucleotides align to TRBD1. CDR3 size: 19 residues. Germline V CDR1 and CDR2: MDHEN, SYDVKM. V lost 2 bases to trimming and J lost 8 bases; unmatched junction nucleotides: 21. CDR3 in amino acids: CASSLDRVWRPQGQHIQYF. The CDR3 DNA reads TGTGCCAGCAGTTTAGACAGGGTATGGAGACCCCAGGGCCAACACATTCAGTACTTC. Using reference TRBV28 and TRBJ2-4 for the parts outside the CDR3, the full variable domain is DVKVTQSSRYLVKRTGEKVFLECVQDMDHENMFWYRQDPGLGLRLIYFSYDVKMKEKGDIPEGYSVSREKKERFSLILESASTNQTSMYLCASSLDRVWRPQGQHIQYFGAGTRLSVL.

The V and J genes are TRBV9 and TRBJ2-5; D gene ambiguous. Germline V gene data show CDR1 as SGDLS and CDR2 as YYNGEE. CDR3 length equals 13 residues. The V end lost 7 bases, the J end lost 5 bases, and 15 bases lay between the germline ends. CDR3: CASGSGSRETQYF. The CDR3 DNA reads TGTGCCAGCGGATCGGGTAGTCGTGAGACCCAGTACTTC.

This chain links TRBV9 with TRBJ2-5, with 8 bases matching TRBD1. Unmatched junction bases numbered 10, after V lost 8 bases and J lost 7 bases. CDR1 and CDR2 (germline): SGDLS, YYNGEE. This CDR3 contains 13 residues. Here the CDR3 reads CAREGQGCLTQYF. The CDR3 DNA is TGTGCCAGAGAAGGACAGGGTTGCTTGACCCAGTACTTC.

The genes are TRBV7-6 and TRBJ1-5, with TRBD1 identical over 7 bases. CDR1 and CDR2 (germline): SGHVS, FNYEAQ. This CDR3 contains 15 residues. The V and J ends lost 4 bases and 3 bases, in that order; junction bases with no gene match: 6. CDR3 sequence: CASSSETGYNQPQHF. In DNA, the CDR3 is TGTGCCAGCAGCTCCGAGACAGGGTACAATCAGCCCCAGCATTTT.

V is TRBV20-1 and J is TRBJ1-5; D is unclear. Germline assignment: CDR1 DFQATT and CDR2 SNEGSKA (reference sequence). This CDR3 region has 13 residues. The CDR3 DNA reads as TGCCCCGACTTTAGGGCCGACAATCAGCCCCAGCATTTT. Translation: CPDFRADNQPQHF.

This chain connects TRBV20-1 to TRBJ1-2; TRBD1 is a possible D gene (6 bases). This CDR3 comprises 12 residues. Germline CDR1 DFQATT, CDR2 SNEGSKA (reference sequence). Trimming removed 5 bases at V and 5 bases at J, with 12 bases between. CDR3 in amino acids: CSAWTATYGYTF. The CDR3 nucleotides read TGCAGTGCTTGGACAGCGACGTATGGCTACACCTTC.

The chain has TRBV2 and TRBJ1-1; D is ambiguous. CDR3 length: 11 amino acids. Germline V CDR1 and CDR2: SNHLY, FYNNEI. V shed 8 bases and J shed 7 bases, with 11 bases lying between them. This CDR3 reads CASGVNDEAFF. The DNA of the CDR3 is TGTGCCAGCGGGGTGAATGATGAAGCTTTCTTT.

The chain carries TRBV30 and TRBJ1-1; no clear D gene. Looked up from germline, CDR1 is GTSNPN and CDR2 is SVGIG (reference sequence). Trimming stripped 2 bases from V and 1 base from J, with 8 bases between. This CDR3 has 13 amino acids. CDR3 bases: TGTGCCTGGAGTATGGACGGGAACACTGAAGCTTTCTTT. It yields the protein CAWSMDGNTEAFF. Full variable domain (rest looked up from reference TRBV30 and TRBJ1-1): SQTIHQWPATLVQPVGSPLSLECTVEGTSNPNLYWYRQAAGRGLQLLFYSVGIGQISSEVPQNLSASRPQDRQFILSSKKLLLSDSGFYLCAWSMDGNTEAFFGQGTRLTVV.

A single count supports this clonotype. The rearrangement uses TRBV6-1 and TRBJ2-7; 8 bases are a match to TRBD1. The CDR3 loop spans 15 amino acids. Germline V CDR1 and CDR2: MNHNS, SASEGT. Losses at the gene ends were 10 bases for V and 2 bases for J; bases not matched to a gene: 13. CDR3 in amino acids: CATDISGTGAYEQYF. In nucleotides, the CDR3 is TGTGCCACCGACATCTCCGGGACAGGCGCCTACGAGCAGTACTTC.

CDR3: CASSLKRQGSSGYTF. The CDR3 DNA reads TGTGCCAGCAGTCTAAAGCGGCAGGGATCATCTGGCTACACCTTC. The V and J genes are TRBV27 and TRBJ1-2; weak D call: TRBD1 (5 bases). The CDR3 loop spans 15 amino acids. V lost 5 bases to trimming and J lost 7 bases, with 20 bases between them. The germline V gene encodes CDR1 MNHEY and CDR2 SMNVEV (reference sequence).

The chain couples TRBV19 to TRBJ2-1; D may correspond to TRBD1 or TRBD2 (5 bases each). The V and J ends lost 4 bases and 5 bases respectively, with 9 bases between them. The CDR3 runs to 13 residues. The germline V gene encodes CDR1 LNHDA and CDR2 SQIVND (reference sequence). CDR3 in amino acids: CASSNLGHNEQFF. The CDR3 DNA sequence: TGTGCCAGTAGTAATCTGGGACACAATGAGCAGTTCTTC.

This chain joins TRBV6-2 or TRBV6-3 and TRBJ2-3, with a weak D call TRBD1 (6 bases). This CDR3 is built from 15 residues. CDR1 and CDR2 (germline): MNHEY, SVGEGT. V lost 4 bases and J 3 bases, leaving 14 bases between the germline ends. CDR3 region: CASSLTGTGTDTQYF. In DNA, the CDR3 is TGTGCCAGCAGTTTGACAGGAACGGGGACAGATACGCAGTATTTT.

V gene TRBV11-1 combines with J gene TRBJ1-1; no clear D gene. The CDR3 length is 14 residues. Per germline, CDR1 SGHAT and CDR2 FQDESV (reference sequence). V shed 3 bases and J shed 1 base, with 9 bases lying between them. DNA of the CDR3: TGTGCCAGCAGCTTTGGGTCCGGGAACACTGAAGCTTTCTTT. Translating it yields CASSFGSGNTEAFF.

The genes are TRBV30 and TRBJ2-5; 9 bases align to TRBD2. The CDR3 sequence is 18 residues long. The V gene's germline CDR1 is GTSNPN and CDR2 SVGIG (reference sequence). With 0 bases clipped from V and 2 bases from J, the junction kept 13 bases outside the gene matches. The CDR3 sequence: CAWSVLGPSGIYQETQYF. The CDR3 DNA follows: TGTGCCTGGAGTGTACTGGGCCCTAGCGGGATTTATCAAGAGACCCAGTACTTC.

The DNA of the CDR3 is TGTGCCTGGAGTGTACCCTGGGGGATCTACGAGCAGTACTTC. Amino acids: CAWSVPWGIYEQYF. The chain has TRBV30 and TRBJ2-7; D assignment may be TRBD1 or TRBD2 (5 bases each). CDR3 size: 14 residues. Trimming shortened V by 0 bases and J by 3 bases, and 12 bases separated the two germline ends. Germline assignment: CDR1 GTSNPN and CDR2 SVGIG (reference sequence).

The chain carries TRBV5-4 and TRBJ1-2, with 8 bases identical to TRBD1. Germline lookup yields CDR1 SGHNT and CDR2 YYREEE (reference sequence). The CDR3 extends over 16 amino acids. V trimming: 0 bases; J trimming: 1 base; junction bases outside the gene matches: 5. Written as DNA, the CDR3 is TGTGCCAGCAGCTTGGCCCCAGGGGGCAGTAACTATGGCTACACCTTC. As protein: CASSLAPGGSNYGYTF.

The chain couples TRBV6-5 to TRBJ2-1, with D unclear. Trimming left V 2 bases short and J 7 bases short, with 12 bases between. Per the germline V gene, CDR1 is MNHEY and CDR2 is SVGAGI. CDR3 size: 14 residues. CDR3 in DNA: TGTGCCAGCAGTTACGGGTCCCATAGGAATGAGCAGTTCTTC. This encodes CASSYGSHRNEQFF.

DNA for the CDR3: TGCAGTGCTAGAGATTGGCGCTACGAGCAGTACTTC. It codes for CSARDWRYEQYF. The chain combines TRBV20-1 with TRBJ2-7, with no clear D. V lost 0 bases to trimming and J lost 3 bases, with 6 bases between them. Germline CDR1 DFQATT, CDR2 SNEGSKA (reference sequence). CDR3 size: 12 residues.

This clonotype was counted once. The rearrangement uses TRBV7-3 and TRBJ2-3; D uncertain. CDR1 is SGHTA, CDR2 FQGTGA, per germline. The CDR3 totals 13 residues. With 6 bases removed from V and 2 bases from J, the gap between germline ends came to 9 bases. CDR3: CASSYANTDTQYF. In DNA form, the CDR3 reads TGTGCCAGCAGTTATGCAAACACAGATACGCAGTATTTT.